The entry below describes one TCR beta chain. The data originate from a study of memory CD4+ T cells and cytomegalovirus serostatus. Single viable CD3+CD4+CD8-CD45RO+ cells were sorted as the memory CD4+ T cells. Serostatus was set by detecting CMV pp150, pp28, p38, p52 IgG. After thawing, CD4+ T cells were positively selected. Per the original methods: Out-of-frame sequences were removed, leaving roughly 2.1 million distinct TCRbeta sequences. The protocol was immunoSEQ multiplex PCR, while the TCRdb copy is restricted to in-frame clones and leaves out a portion. The V and J calls and clone size are taken from that table; D and trimming were inferred from the DNA. The top ten clones hold under 2% of a sample with tens of thousands of clones, around 76% of them seen once. Sequencing was performed on memory CD4+ T cells from blood. This receptor was obtained from an adult in good health and CMV-seronegative.

CDR3 in DNA: TGTGCCATCAGGGGGACAGGGGGCTCCTACGAGCAGTACTTC. Its translation: CAIRGTGGSYEQYF. V usage is TRBV10-3 and J usage is TRBJ2-7; 11 bases are a match to TRBD1. The CDR3 is 14 amino acids. CDR1 is ENHRY, CDR2 SYGVKD, per germline. J lost 0 bases, V lost 6 bases, and 1 base had no gene match.